One and the same sample provided the 15 T cell receptor beta chains below, sequenced in a study of blood T cells in healthy people across ages. Primed by a sample-barcoded 5' primer and a J-beta primer mix, a second PCR proceeded for roughly 6 to 12 cycles. TCRdb redid the calling of the 5' RACE reads with MiXCR, one entry per CDR3 protein. Of hundreds of thousands of distinct CDR3 sequences in the sample, 20% to 25% are singletons; the top ten hold about 22%. Sample: blood. The source is a man between 70 and 80 years old in good health.

This sequence joins TRBV28 and TRBJ2-1; TRBD2 matches at 10 bases. CDR3 length: 14 amino acids. Germline values: CDR1 MDHEN, CDR2 SYDVKM. V trimming: 9 bases; J trimming: 1 base; junction bases outside the gene matches: 3. CDR3 sequence reads: CASFSGGSYNEQFF. Here the CDR3 DNA reads TGTGCCAGTTTTAGCGGGGGGTCCTACAATGAGCAGTTCTTC.

This chain uses TRBV15 with TRBJ2-6, with 9 bases aligning to TRBD2. Germline V CDR1 and CDR2: LNHNV, YYDKDF (reference sequence). Losses at the gene ends were 0 bases for V and 0 bases for J; bases not matched to a gene: 12. The CDR3 contains 21 residues. This CDR3 is CATSRDYVKRGAFSGANVLTF. The CDR3 DNA sequence: TGTGCCACCAGCAGAGATTATGTTAAGCGGGGGGCCTTCTCTGGGGCCAACGTCCTGACTTTC.

Only a few counts were recorded for this clonotype. The chain is built from TRBV3-1 and TRBJ1-4, with TRBD1 as a possible D gene (5 bases). Per the germline V gene, CDR1 is LGHDT and CDR2 is YNNKEL (reference sequence). Trimming left V 5 bases short and J 6 bases short, with 10 bases between. The CDR3 has 13 residues. The CDR3 spells CASSGGVDEKLFF. The CDR3 coding sequence is TGTGCCAGCAGCGGGGGAGTGGATGAAAAACTGTTTTTT.

This clonotype was seen a handful of times. The V gene is TRBV6-5, the J gene TRBJ2-5; perhaps D is TRBD1 or TRBD2 (5 bases each). Trimming removed 6 bases at V and 6 bases at J, with 17 bases between. The length of the CDR3 is 14 residues. Germline assignment: CDR1 MNHEY and CDR2 SVGAGI. CDR3 nucleotides: TGTGCCAGCAGCCTGATGGGGGAATCGAAGACCCAGTACTTC. This codes for CASSLMGESKTQYF.

This clonotype was seen a few times. V and J are TRBV27 and TRBJ1-5, with D hard to call. Deletions cut 3 bases from V and 4 bases from J, with 7 bases between. Germline CDR1 reads MNHEY; CDR2 reads SMNVEV (reference sequence). The CDR3 has 13 residues. This CDR3 is CASSFDQNQPQHF. CDR3 sequence (DNA): TGTGCCAGCAGTTTTGATCAAAATCAGCCCCAGCATTTT.

This rearrangement joins TRBV29-1 to TRBJ1-1; a possible D gene is TRBD1 (5 bases). Germline-derived CDR1 and CDR2 are SQVTM and ANQGSEA. The CDR3 is 13 amino acids. Trimming cost V 3 bases and J 3 bases, with 11 bases left between them. The CDR3 loop is CSVDRGGDTEAFF. CDR3 bases: TGCAGCGTTGATCGCGGGGGGGACACTGAAGCTTTCTTT.

The chain couples TRBV7-2 to TRBJ2-5; TRBD2 agrees at 11 bases. J gave up 1 base and V 2 bases, and 3 bases lay outside the gene matches. Germline CDR1 reads SGHTA; CDR2 reads FQGNSA. The CDR3 consists of 16 residues. The chain's CDR3 is CASSLMTSGVQETQYF. As DNA, the CDR3 is TGTGCCAGCAGCTTAATGACTAGCGGGGTCCAAGAGACCCAGTACTTC.

This clonotype was observed at least ten times. In nucleotides, the CDR3 is TGTGCCAGCTCACCATCCGGGAACTACAATGAGCAGTTCTTC. Protein: CASSPSGNYNEQFF. This sequence joins TRBV18 and TRBJ2-1; the D gene is possibly TRBD2 (5 bases). The CDR3 sequence is 14 residues long. V was clipped by 2 bases and J by 3 bases, with 8 bases between them. CDR1 KGHSH and CDR2 LQKENI come from the germline V gene.

A single count supports this clonotype. This chain joins TRBV20-1 and TRBJ2-5; 11 bases are shared with TRBD2. The CDR3 loop spans 13 amino acids. V trimming: 7 bases; J trimming: 5 bases; junction bases outside the gene matches: 6. The V gene's germline CDR1 is DFQATT and CDR2 SNEGSKA (reference sequence). CDR3 residues: CSVSLAGEETQYF. The CDR3 DNA reads as TGCAGTGTCTCACTAGCGGGAGAGGAGACCCAGTACTTC.

The chain joins TRBV6-5 to TRBJ1-4; 7 bases are shared with TRBD1. Germline V gene lookup returns CDR1 MNHEY and CDR2 SVGAGI. This CDR3 has 14 residues. After removal of 5 bases from V and 8 bases from J, the junction contained 8 bases not matched to a gene. The CDR3 DNA reads TGTGCCAGCAGTCCCCGAAGGGGGCTCGAAAAACTGTTTTTT. This codes for CASSPRRGLEKLFF.

The rearrangement links TRBV9 to TRBJ2-4, with a possible D match to TRBD2 (5 bases). CDR3 length: 12 amino acids. Germline-derived CDR1 and CDR2 are SGDLS and YYNGEE. V was cut by 4 bases and J by 9 bases, with 11 bases left in between. Here the CDR3 reads CASSPTAGIQYF. The CDR3 nucleotides are TGTGCCAGCAGCCCCACTGCGGGCATTCAGTACTTC.

CDR3 bases: TGTGCCAGCAGCTTCGACGGGACAGGGGTCGGGTATGGCTACACCTTC. Protein sequence: CASSFDGTGVGYGYTF. The genes are TRBV11-3 and TRBJ1-2; 10 bases match TRBD1. V lost 3 bases to trimming and J lost 5 bases; unmatched junction nucleotides: 9. CDR1 SGHNT and CDR2 YENEEA come from the germline V gene. CDR3 size: 16 residues.

The chain uses TRBV19 and TRBJ2-7, with D possibly being TRBD1 or TRBD2 (7 bases each). The DNA end is a closer match to TRBJ2-5, so the J assignment may be wrong. CDR3 length equals 16 residues. From germline, CDR1 is LNHDA and CDR2 SQIVND (reference sequence). The CDR3 loop is CASSDLTGSAGVTQYF. As DNA, the CDR3 is TGTGCCAGTAGTGATCTGACAGGGTCTGCGGGAGTGACCCAGTACTTC.

The chain links TRBV7-9 to TRBJ1-6; TRBD1 matches at 9 bases. After removal of 4 bases from V and 10 bases from J, the junction contained 5 bases not matched to a gene. CDR1 is SEHNR and CDR2 is FQNEAQ in the germline V gene (reference sequence). This CDR3 is 14 amino acids long. CDR3 loop: CASSSGQGTSPLHF. The CDR3 DNA is TGTGCCAGCAGCTCCGGACAGGGGACGTCACCCCTCCACTTT.

This clonotype was counted at least ten times. The chain carries TRBV27 and TRBJ2-3; 14 bases are shared with TRBD2. Germline CDR1 is MNHEY and CDR2 is SMNVEV (reference sequence). Germline trimming cut 6 bases from V and 1 base from J; bases unmatched to any gene: 0. The length of the CDR3 is 15 residues. The CDR3 nucleotides are TGTGCCAGCAGGGGACTAGCGGGAGGCACAGATACGCAGTATTTT. Its translation: CASRGLAGGTDTQYF.